This is a list of T cell receptor beta chains from one sample in a study of T cells in Graves' hyperthyroidism and ophthalmopathy. TCRdb reprocessed the multiplex PCR reads via MiXCR and lists one record per CDR3 protein. The sample has a few hundred thousand distinct CDR3 sequences; around 16% are singletons. The specimen was blood. These receptors were obtained from a woman aged 25 to 39 with Graves' hyperthyroidism. Both conserved end residues are part of each CDR3. The D gene is left open where the match is weak. Clone size appears in some rows only: once, few, many, or a class for an expanded clone.

J gene: TRBJ2-1
clone size: many
V gene: TRBV5-6
D gene: NA
CDR3 DNA: TGTGCCAGCTCCCGGGGTACTCTTCTAGAGCAGTTCTTC
CDR3 protein: CASSRGTLLEQFF

J gene: TRBJ1-1
clone size: NA
V gene: TRBV24-1
D gene: TRBD1
CDR3 DNA: TGTGCCACCAGTGATTTGGACAGGGAGGAAGCTTTCTTT
CDR3 protein: CATSDLDREEAFF

J gene: TRBJ2-5
clone size: many
V gene: TRBV18
D gene: NA
CDR3 DNA: TGTGCCAGCTCACGAGAGACAGGTCAAGAGACCCAGTACTTC
CDR3 protein: CASSRETGQETQYF

J gene: TRBJ2-1
clone size: many
V gene: TRBV6-1
D gene: TRBD2
CDR3 DNA: TGTGCCAGCAGCGACCTTAGCGGGGACTCCTACAATGAGCAGTTCTTC
CDR3 protein: CASSDLSGDSYNEQFF

J gene: TRBJ1-1
clone size: NA
V gene: TRBV3-1
D gene: NA
CDR3 DNA: TGTGCCAGCAGCCAAGGTAGCAGGGATACTGAAGCTTTCTTT
CDR3 protein: CASSQGSRDTEAFF

J gene: TRBJ2-7
clone size: many
V gene: TRBV6-5
D gene: TRBD1
CDR3 DNA: TGTGCCAGCAGTTACGGCCGGACAGGGCTTAACGAGCAGTACTTC
CDR3 protein: CASSYGRTGLNEQYF

J gene: TRBJ2-7
clone size: few
V gene: TRBV4-2
D gene: TRBD2
CDR3 DNA: TGTGCCAGCAGCCAAGATCGGGACTACGTAACCTACGAGCAGTACTTC
CDR3 protein: CASSQDRDYVTYEQYF

J gene: TRBJ2-5
clone size: many
V gene: TRBV11-2
D gene: TRBD2
CDR3 DNA: TGTGCCAGCAGCTTAGGGGGGGGAGACCAAGAGACCCAGTACTTC
CDR3 protein: CASSLGGGDQETQYF

J gene: TRBJ2-5
clone size: few
V gene: TRBV29-1
D gene: NA
CDR3 DNA: TGCAGCGTTGAAGGGTGGGACATGGAAGAGACCCAGTACTTC
CDR3 protein: CSVEGWDMEETQYF

J gene: TRBJ1-5
clone size: NA
V gene: TRBV20-1
D gene: NA
CDR3 DNA: TGCAGTGCTAGTGCGGGGGCCCAATCCAAGCCCCAGCATTTT
CDR3 protein: CSASAGAQSKPQHF

J gene: TRBJ1-4
clone size: few
V gene: TRBV7-2
D gene: NA
CDR3 DNA: TGTGCCAGCAGCTTAGTTGGGGTCGTTAATGAAAAACTGTTTTTT
CDR3 protein: CASSLVGVVNEKLFF

J gene: TRBJ1-5
clone size: many
V gene: TRBV6-1
D gene: NA
CDR3 DNA: TGTGCCAGCAGTTATGGGGGAGGGGAGGGCAATCAGCCCCAGCATTTT
CDR3 protein: CASSYGGGEGNQPQHF